This T cell receptor beta chain came from a study of T cell repertoires in cytomegalovirus infection. This clonotype was seen ten or more times. TCRdb called the reads again in MiXCR, with one record for every CDR3 protein. The table shows 350,000 to 550,000 distinct CDR3 sequences, with roughly 30% occurring only once. There are 15 residues in the CDR3. V dropped 5 bases and J dropped 4 bases, with 17 bases sitting between them. The V gene's germline CDR1 is SEHNR and CDR2 FQNEAQ (reference sequence). Sequenced material: PBMCs. The chain has TRBV7-9 and TRBJ1-1, with a possible D match to TRBD1 (5 bases). The sequence derives from a human donor in good health (CMV status not recorded). Some clones in this sample may be carry-over from other donors' samples. This chain's CDR3 is CASSPSGPAGTEAFF. As DNA, the CDR3 is TGTGCCAGCAGCCCATCGGGACCAGCGGGCACTGAAGCTTTCTTT.